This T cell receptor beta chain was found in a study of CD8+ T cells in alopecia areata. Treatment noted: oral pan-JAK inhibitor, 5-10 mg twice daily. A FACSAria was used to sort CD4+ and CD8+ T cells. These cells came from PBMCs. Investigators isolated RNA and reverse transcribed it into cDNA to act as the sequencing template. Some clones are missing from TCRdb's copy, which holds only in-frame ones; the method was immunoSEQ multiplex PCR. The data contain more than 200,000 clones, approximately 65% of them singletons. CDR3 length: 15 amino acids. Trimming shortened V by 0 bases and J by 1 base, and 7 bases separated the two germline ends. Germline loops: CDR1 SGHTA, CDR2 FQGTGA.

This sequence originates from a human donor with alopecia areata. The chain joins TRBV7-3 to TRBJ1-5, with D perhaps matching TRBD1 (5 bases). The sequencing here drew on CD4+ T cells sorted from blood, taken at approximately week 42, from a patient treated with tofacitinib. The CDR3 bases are TGTGCCAGCAGCTTAACAGGGGACAGCAATCAGCCCCAGCATTTT. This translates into CASSLTGDSNQPQHF.